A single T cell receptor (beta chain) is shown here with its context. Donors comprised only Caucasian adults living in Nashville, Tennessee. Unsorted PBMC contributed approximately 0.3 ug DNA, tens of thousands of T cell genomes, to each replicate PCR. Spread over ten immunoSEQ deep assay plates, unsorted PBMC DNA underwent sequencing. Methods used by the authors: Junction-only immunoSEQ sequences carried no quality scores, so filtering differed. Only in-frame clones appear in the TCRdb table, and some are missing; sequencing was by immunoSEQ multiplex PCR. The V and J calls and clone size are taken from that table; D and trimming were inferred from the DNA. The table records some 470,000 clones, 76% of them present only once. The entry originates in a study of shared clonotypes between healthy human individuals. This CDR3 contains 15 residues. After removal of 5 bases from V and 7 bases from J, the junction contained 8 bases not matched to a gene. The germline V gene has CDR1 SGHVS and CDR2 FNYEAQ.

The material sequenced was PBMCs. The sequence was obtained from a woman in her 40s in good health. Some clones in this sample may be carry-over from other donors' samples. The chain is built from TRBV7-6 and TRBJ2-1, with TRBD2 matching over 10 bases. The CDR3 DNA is TGTGCCAGCAGCGCCCGTAGCGGGAGGATTAATGAGCAGTTCTTC. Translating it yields CASSARSGRINEQFF. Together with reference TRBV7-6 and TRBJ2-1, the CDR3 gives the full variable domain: GAGVSQSPRYKVTKRGQDVALRCDPISGHVSLYWYRQALGQGPEFLTYFNYEAQQDKSGLPNDRFSAERPEGSISTLTIQRTEQRDSAMYRCASSARSGRINEQFFGPGTRLTVL.